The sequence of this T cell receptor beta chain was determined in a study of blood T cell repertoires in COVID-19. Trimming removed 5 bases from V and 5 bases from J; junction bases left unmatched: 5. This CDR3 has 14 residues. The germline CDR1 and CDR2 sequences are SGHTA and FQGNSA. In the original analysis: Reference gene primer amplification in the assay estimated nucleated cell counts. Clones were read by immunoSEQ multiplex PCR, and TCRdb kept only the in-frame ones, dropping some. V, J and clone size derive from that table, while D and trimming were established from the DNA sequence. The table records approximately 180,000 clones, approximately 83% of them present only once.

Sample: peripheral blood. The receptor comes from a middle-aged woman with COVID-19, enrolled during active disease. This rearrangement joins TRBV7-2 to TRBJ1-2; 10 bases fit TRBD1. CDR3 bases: TGTGCCAGCAGCGAGACAGGGGGCGTTTATGGCTACACCTTC. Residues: CASSETGGVYGYTF.